This TCR beta chain was recorded in a study of vaccination effects on CD4 cells after COVID-19. Using immunoSEQ multiplex PCR, the repertoire was profiled, and TCRdb retains in-frame clones only, with some absent. Of around 66,000 clones detected, about 79% appear once; the ten largest clones hold 3.7%. In regard to this clone: Its matching antigen is unknown.

Sequencing was preceded by expansion of antigen-specific CD4+ T cells with viral peptide pools in the ViraFEST assay. Subsequent to a culture period of approximately 11 days, CD4+ T cells were isolated. In the vaccine recipients, nucleocapsid antibodies were negative and there was no prior SARS-CoV-2 infection. Cultures of about 2 million PBMC per well contained roughly 9.4 IU/ml IL-2 plus 10 ug/ml peptides. This CDR3 contains 13 residues. The germline gives CDR1 SGHRS, CDR2 YFSETQ. V was clipped by 0 bases and J by 0 bases, with 3 bases between them. V usage is TRBV5-1 and J usage is TRBJ2-5; no definite D call. Specimen: CD4+ T cells from PBMCs cultured with HCoV-OC43 spike peptides, collected before COVID-19 vaccination. Documented subset: HCoV-OC43 spike overlapping peptide pool stimulation. The origin of this receptor is a human donor who received a COVID-19 vaccine. The CDR3 bases are TGCGCCAGCAGCTTGGGGAACCAAGAGACCCAGTACTTC. It yields the protein CASSLGNQETQYF.